This T cell receptor (beta chain) was identified during a study of CD4 T cells in relation to SARS-CoV-2 and coronaviruses. About the study: TCR beta CDR3s were sequenced after roughly eleven-day antigen culture of PBMCs.

The CDR3 sequence is 14 residues long. Trimming at V came to 6 bases and at J to 1 base, leaving 6 bases not matched to a gene. CDR1 is MDHEN, CDR2 SYDVKM, per germline. Before the COVID-19 pandemic, during about 2011-2019, CD4+ T cells were taken from unexposed donors. The cells were cultured for approximately ten days before CD4+ T cells were isolated. Sequencing was performed with immunoSEQ multiplex PCR; in TCRdb, only in-frame clones are kept and a portion is missing. The sample holds about 24,000 clones, about 70% seen once. Of note for this clone: As yet, its antigen is unknown.

This clonotype was sampled from a human donor in good health. The chain carries TRBV28 and TRBJ2-7; TRBD1 aligns across 7 bases. Input material: CD4+ T cells from PBMCs, cultured in vitro. For the CDR3, the DNA is TGTGCCAGCAGACCTCCAGGGGGATCCTACGAGCAGTACTTC. Translated, it gives CASRPPGGSYEQYF.